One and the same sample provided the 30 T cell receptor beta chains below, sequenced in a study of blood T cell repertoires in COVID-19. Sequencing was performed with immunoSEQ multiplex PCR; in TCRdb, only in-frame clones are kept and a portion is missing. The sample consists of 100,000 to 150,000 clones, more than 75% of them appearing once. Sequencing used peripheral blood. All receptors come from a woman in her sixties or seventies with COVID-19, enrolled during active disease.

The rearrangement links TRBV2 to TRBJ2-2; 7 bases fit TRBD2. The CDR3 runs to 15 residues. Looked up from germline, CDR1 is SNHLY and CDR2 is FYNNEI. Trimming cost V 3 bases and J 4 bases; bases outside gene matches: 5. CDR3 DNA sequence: TGTGCCAGCAGTGACGAGATAGCGGGCACCGGGGAGCTGTTTTTT. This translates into CASSDEIAGTGELFF.

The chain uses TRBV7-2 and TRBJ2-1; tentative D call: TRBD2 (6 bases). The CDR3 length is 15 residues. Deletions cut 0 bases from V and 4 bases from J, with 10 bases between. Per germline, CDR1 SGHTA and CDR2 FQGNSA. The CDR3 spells CASSLAGGMYNEQFF. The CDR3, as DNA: TGTGCCAGCAGCTTAGCGGGGGGAATGTACAATGAGCAGTTCTTC.

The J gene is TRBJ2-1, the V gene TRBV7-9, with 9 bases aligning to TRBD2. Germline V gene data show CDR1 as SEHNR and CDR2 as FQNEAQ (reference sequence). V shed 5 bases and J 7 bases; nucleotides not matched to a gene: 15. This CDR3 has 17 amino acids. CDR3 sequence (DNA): TGTGCCAGCAGCGCTATCGCCGGGCGGGGGGGCCATAATGAGCAGTTCTTC. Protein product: CASSAIAGRGGHNEQFF.

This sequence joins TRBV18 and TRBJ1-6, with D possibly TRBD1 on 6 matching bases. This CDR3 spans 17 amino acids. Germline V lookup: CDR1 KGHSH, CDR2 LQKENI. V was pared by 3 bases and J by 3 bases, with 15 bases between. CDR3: CASSPGPLQGYNSPLHF. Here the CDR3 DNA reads TGTGCCAGCTCACCTGGGCCCCTACAGGGCTATAATTCACCCCTCCACTTT.

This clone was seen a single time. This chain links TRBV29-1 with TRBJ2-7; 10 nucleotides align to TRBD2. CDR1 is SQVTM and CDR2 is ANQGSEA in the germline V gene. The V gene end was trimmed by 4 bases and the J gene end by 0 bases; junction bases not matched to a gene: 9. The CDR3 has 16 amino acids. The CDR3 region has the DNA TGCAGCGTTGGCTCGCTAGCGGGGGCCAGCTCCTACGAGCAGTACTTC. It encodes CSVGSLAGASSYEQYF.

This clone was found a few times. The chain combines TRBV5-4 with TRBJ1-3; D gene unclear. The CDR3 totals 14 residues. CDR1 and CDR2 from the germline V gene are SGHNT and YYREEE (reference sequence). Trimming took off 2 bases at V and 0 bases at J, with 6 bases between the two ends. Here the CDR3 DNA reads TGTGCCAGCAGCTTCGGGAGCTCTGGAAACACCATATATTTT. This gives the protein CASSFGSSGNTIYF.

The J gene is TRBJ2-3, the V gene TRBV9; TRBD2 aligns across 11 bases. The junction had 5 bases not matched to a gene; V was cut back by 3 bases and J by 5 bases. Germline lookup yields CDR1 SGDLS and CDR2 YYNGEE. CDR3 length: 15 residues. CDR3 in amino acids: CASSEIAGGQDTQYF. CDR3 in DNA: TGTGCCAGCAGCGAGATAGCGGGGGGGCAAGATACGCAGTATTTT.

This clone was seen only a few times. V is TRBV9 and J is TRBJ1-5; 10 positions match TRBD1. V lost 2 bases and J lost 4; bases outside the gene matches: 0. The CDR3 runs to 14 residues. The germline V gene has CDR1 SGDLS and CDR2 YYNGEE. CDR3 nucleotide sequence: TGTGCCAGCAGCGTGGGACAGGGGAATCAGCCCCAGCATTTT. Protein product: CASSVGQGNQPQHF.

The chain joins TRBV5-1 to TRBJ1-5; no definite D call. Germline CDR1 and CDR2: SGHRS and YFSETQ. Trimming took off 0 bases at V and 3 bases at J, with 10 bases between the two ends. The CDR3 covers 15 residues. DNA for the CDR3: TGCGCCAGCAGCTTGGACAGTACGATCAATCAGCCCCAGCATTTT. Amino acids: CASSLDSTINQPQHF.

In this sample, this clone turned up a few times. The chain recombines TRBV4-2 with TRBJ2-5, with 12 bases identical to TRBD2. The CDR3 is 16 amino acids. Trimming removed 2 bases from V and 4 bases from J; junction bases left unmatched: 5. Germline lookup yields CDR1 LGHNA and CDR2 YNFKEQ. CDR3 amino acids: CASSQKLAGGGETQYF. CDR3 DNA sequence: TGTGCCAGCAGCCAAAAACTAGCGGGGGGTGGAGAGACCCAGTACTTC.

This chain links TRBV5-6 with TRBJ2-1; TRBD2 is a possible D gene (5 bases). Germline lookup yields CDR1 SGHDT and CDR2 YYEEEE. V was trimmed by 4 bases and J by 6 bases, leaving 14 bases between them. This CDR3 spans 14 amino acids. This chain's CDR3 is CASSTGVASNEQFF. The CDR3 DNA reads TGTGCCAGCAGCACCGGGGTAGCTTCCAATGAGCAGTTCTTC.

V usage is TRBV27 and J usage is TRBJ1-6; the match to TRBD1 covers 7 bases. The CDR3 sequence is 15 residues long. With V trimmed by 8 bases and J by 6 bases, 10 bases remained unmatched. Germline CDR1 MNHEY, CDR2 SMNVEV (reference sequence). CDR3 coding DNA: TGTGCCAGCCTGTCGGCAGGGGGTCGTAATTCACCCCTCCACTTT. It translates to CASLSAGGRNSPLHF.

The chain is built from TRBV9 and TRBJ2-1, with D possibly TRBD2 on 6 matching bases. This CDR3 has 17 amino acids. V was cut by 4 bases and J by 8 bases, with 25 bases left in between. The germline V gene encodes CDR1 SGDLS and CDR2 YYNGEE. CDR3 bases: TGTGCCAGCAGCCCTCGGGAGTGGCTAGCAATTGTAGATGAGCAGTTCTTC. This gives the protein CASSPREWLAIVDEQFF.

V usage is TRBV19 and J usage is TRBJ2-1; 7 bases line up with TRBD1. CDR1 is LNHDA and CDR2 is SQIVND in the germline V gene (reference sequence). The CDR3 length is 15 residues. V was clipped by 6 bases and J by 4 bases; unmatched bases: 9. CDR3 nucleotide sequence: TGTGCCAGTAGCAACGACAGGGAAGATTACAATGAGCAGTTCTTC. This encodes CASSNDREDYNEQFF.

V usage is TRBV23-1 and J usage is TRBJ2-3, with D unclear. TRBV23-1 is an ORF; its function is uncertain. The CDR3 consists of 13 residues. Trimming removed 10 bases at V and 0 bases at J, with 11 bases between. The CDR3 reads CATVRSSTDTQYF. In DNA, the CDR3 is TGCGCCACCGTCCGGAGTAGCACAGATACGCAGTATTTT.

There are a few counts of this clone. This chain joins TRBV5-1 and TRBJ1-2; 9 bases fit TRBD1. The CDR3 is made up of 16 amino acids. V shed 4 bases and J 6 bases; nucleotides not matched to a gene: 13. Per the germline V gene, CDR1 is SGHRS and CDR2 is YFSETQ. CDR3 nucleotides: TGCGCCAGCAGCCTATTGACCCCCGGGACAGGGAATGGCTACACCTTC. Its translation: CASSLLTPGTGNGYTF. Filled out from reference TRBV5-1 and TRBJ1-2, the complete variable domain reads KAGVTQTPRYLIKTRGQQVTLSCSPISGHRSVSWYQQTPGQGLQFLFEYFSETQRNKGNFPGRFSGRQFSNSRSEMNVSTLELGDSALYLCASSLLTPGTGNGYTFGSGTRLTVV.

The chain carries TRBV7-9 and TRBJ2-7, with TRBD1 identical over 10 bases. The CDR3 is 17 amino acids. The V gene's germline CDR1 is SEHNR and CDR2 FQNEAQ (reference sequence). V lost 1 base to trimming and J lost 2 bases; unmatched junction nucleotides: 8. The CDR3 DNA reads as TGTGCCAGCAGCTTAGGGGGACAGGGGAAGTCCCCCTACGAGCAGTACTTC. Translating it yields CASSLGGQGKSPYEQYF. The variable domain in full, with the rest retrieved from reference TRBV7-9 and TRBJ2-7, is DTGVSQNPRHKITKRGQNVTFRCDPISEHNRLYWYRQTLGQGPEFLTYFQNEAQLEKSRLLSDRFSAERPKGSFSTLEIQRTEQGDSAMYLCASSLGGQGKSPYEQYFGPGTRLTVT.

The CDR3 loop is CASSLGTSQETQYF. CDR3 in DNA: TGCGCCAGCAGCTTAGGGACTAGCCAAGAGACCCAGTACTTC. The J gene is TRBJ2-5, the V gene TRBV5-1; 8 positions agree with TRBD2. The germline V gene has CDR1 SGHRS and CDR2 YFSETQ. Trimming took 2 bases from V and 1 from J; bases not matched to a gene: 1. This CDR3 region has 14 residues.

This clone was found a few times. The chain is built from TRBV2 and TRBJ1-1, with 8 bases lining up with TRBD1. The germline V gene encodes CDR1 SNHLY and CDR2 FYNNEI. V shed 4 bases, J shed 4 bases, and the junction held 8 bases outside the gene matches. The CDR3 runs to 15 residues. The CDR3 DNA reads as TGTGCCAGCAGTGCCCGACAGGGGAAGGCCACTGAAGCTTTCTTT. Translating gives CASSARQGKATEAFF.

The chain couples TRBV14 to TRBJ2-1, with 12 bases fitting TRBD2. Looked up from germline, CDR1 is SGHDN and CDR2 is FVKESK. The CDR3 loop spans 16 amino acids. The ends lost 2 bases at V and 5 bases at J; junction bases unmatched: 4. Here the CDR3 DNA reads TGTGCCAGCAGCCAAACCCTAGCGGGGGGGCACAATGAGCAGTTCTTC. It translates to CASSQTLAGGHNEQFF. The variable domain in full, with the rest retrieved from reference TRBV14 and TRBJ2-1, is EAGVTQFPSHSVIEKGQTVTLRCDPISGHDNLYWYRRVMGKEIKFLLHFVKESKQDESGMPNNRFLAERTGGTYSTLKVQPAELEDSGVYFCASSQTLAGGHNEQFFGPGTRLTVL.

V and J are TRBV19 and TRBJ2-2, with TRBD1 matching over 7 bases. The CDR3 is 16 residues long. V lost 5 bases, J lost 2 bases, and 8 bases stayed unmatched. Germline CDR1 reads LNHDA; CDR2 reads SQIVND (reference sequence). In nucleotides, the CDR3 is TGTGCCAGTAGTCCAGACAGGGCGCTTAACACCGGGGAGCTGTTTTTT. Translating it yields CASSPDRALNTGELFF.

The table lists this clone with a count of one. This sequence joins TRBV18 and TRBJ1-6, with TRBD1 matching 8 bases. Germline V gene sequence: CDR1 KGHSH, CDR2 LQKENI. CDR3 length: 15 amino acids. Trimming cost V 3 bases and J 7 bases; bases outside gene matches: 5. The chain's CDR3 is CASSPSRDRNSPLHF. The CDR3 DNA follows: TGTGCCAGCTCACCGAGCCGGGACAGGAATTCACCCCTCCACTTT.

The CDR3 protein is CASRDQGRSPLHF. CDR3 nucleotides: TGTGCCAGCAGGGACCAAGGGAGATCACCCCTCCACTTT. The rearrangement joins TRBV2 to TRBJ1-6; D gene uncertain. With 6 bases removed from V and 10 bases from J, the gap between germline ends came to 13 bases. The CDR3 is made up of 13 amino acids. Germline-derived CDR1 and CDR2 are SNHLY and FYNNEI.

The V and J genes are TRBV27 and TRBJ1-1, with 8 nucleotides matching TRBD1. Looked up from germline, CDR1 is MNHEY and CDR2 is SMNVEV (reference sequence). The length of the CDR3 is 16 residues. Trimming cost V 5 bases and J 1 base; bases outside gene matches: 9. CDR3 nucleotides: TGTGCCAGCAGTCGCGGGACAGGTGGGAGGAACACTGAAGCTTTCTTT. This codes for CASSRGTGGRNTEAFF.

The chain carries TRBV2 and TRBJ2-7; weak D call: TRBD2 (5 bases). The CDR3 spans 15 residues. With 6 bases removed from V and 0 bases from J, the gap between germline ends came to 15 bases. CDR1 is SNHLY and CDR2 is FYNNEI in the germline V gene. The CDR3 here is CASRGSGLRSYEQYF. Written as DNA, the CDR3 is TGTGCCAGCAGGGGAAGCGGACTGCGCTCCTACGAGCAGTACTTC. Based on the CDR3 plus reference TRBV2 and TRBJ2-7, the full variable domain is EPEVTQTPSHQVTQMGQEVILRCVPISNHLYFYWYRQILGQKVEFLVSFYNNEISEKSEIFDDQFSVERPDGSNFTLKIRSTKLEDSAMYFCASRGSGLRSYEQYFGPGTRLTVT.

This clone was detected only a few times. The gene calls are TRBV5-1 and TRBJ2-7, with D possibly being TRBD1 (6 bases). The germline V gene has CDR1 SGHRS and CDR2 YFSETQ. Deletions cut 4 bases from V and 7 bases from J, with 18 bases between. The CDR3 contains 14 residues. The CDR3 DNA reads TGCGCCAGCAGCCTAACCGGGACAATCTTGGAGCAGTACTTC. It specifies CASSLTGTILEQYF.

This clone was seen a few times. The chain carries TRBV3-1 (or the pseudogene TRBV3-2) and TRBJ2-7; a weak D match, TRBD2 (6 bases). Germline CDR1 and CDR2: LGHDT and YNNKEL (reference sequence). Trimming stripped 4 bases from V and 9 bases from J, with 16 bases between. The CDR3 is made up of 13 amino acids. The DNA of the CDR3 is TGTGCCAGCAGCCGACAAGGGCAGGGAGGGCAGTACTTC. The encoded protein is CASSRQGQGGQYF.

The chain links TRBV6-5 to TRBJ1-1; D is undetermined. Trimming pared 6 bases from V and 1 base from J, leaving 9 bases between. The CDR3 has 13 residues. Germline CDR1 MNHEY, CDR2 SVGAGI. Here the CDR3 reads CASRPQENTEAFF. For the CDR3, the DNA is TGTGCCAGCAGGCCTCAGGAGAACACTGAAGCTTTCTTT.

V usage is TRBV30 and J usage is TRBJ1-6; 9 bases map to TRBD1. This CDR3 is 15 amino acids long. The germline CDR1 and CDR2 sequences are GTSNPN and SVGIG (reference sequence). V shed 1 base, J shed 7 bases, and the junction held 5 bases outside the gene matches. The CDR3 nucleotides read TGTGCCTGGAGTGCGTCCGGGACAGGGAATTCACCCCTCCACTTT. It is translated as CAWSASGTGNSPLHF.

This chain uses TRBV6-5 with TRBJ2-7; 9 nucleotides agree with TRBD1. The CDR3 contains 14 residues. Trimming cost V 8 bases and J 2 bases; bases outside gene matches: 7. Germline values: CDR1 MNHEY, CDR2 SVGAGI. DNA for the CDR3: TGTGCCAGCGGACAGGGGCCCTACGCCTACGAGCAGTACTTC. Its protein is CASGQGPYAYEQYF.